These 28 T cell receptor beta chains share one sample of origin, sequenced in a study of blood T cell repertoires in COVID-19 (dated by TCRdb to 2020 to 2022). Library preparation employed the immunoSEQ multiplex PCR assay. Imported from immuneACCESS, the table was reduced by TCRdb to in-frame sequences with V and J called. These copies leave out some clones; in studies compared against another copy, an unresolved V gene accounts for under half, and the cause of the remainder is not known. The sample profile shows around 120,000 clones; approximately 81% of them were found once. About 2% of the sample is in the top ten clones. What was sequenced was peripheral blood. The receptor set was obtained from a human donor in a cohort sampled during active COVID-19.

The rearrangement uses TRBV10-3 and TRBJ2-7, with D possibly matching TRBD1 (5 bases). The CDR3 consists of 13 residues. Germline V gene data show CDR1 as ENHRY and CDR2 as SYGVKD. Trimming removed 4 bases from V and 5 bases from J, with 12 bases in between. Here the CDR3 reads CAISVQGEDEQYF. Here the CDR3 DNA reads TGTGCCATCAGTGTGCAGGGTGAGGACGAGCAGTACTTC.

This chain links TRBV7-8 with TRBJ2-5, with 8 positions matching TRBD2. Germline CDR1 reads SGHVS; CDR2 reads FQNEAQ. V shed 1 base, J shed 6 bases, and the junction held 16 bases outside the gene matches. The CDR3 totals 18 residues. CDR3 bases: TGTGCCAGCAGCTTAGGGTGGGAGGCAGCGGGAGTTAGGAAGACCCAGTACTTC. It yields the protein CASSLGWEAAGVRKTQYF.

This clone was found once. Here the CDR3 DNA reads TGTGCCAGCATTAGCACCGGGGAGCTGTTTTTT. Protein: CASISTGELFF. The chain is built from TRBV6-5 and TRBJ2-2; D unclear. The CDR3 has 11 residues. Trimming took 7 bases from V and 4 from J, leaving 4 bases between them. Germline CDR1 MNHEY, CDR2 SVGAGI.

This clone was picked up a small number of times. The J gene is TRBJ1-5, the V gene TRBV3-1 (or the pseudogene TRBV3-2), with a weak D call TRBD1 (6 bases). Germline-derived CDR1 and CDR2 are LGHDT and YNNKEL (reference sequence). V was trimmed by 6 bases and J by 3 bases, leaving 15 bases between them. CDR3 size: 15 residues. In nucleotides, the CDR3 is TGTGCCAGCAGTCCCCGACAGGTAGACAATCAGCCCCAGCATTTT. Its translation: CASSPRQVDNQPQHF.

The chain employs TRBV12-5 and TRBJ2-3; a weak D match, TRBD2 (5 bases). Germline lookup yields CDR1 LGHNT and CDR2 FRNRAP. V lost 2 bases to trimming and J lost 3 bases, with 12 bases between them. The CDR3 covers 15 residues. CDR3 loop: CASGLPPLGTDTQYF. In nucleotides, the CDR3 is TGTGCTAGTGGTTTGCCTCCACTAGGGACAGATACGCAGTATTTT.

The rearrangement links TRBV27 to TRBJ2-2, with D maybe TRBD2 (6 bases). V was trimmed by 2 bases and J by 0 bases, leaving 10 bases between them. CDR3 length equals 16 residues. Germline loops: CDR1 MNHEY, CDR2 SMNVEV (reference sequence). The CDR3 here is CASSLIGGANTGELFF. In DNA, the CDR3 is TGTGCCAGCAGTTTAATCGGCGGGGCGAACACCGGGGAGCTGTTTTTT.

The genes are TRBV30 and TRBJ1-2; 12 nucleotides line up with TRBD1. Trimming cost V 5 bases and J 0 bases; bases outside gene matches: 1. CDR1 and CDR2 (germline): GTSNPN, SVGIG (reference sequence). This CDR3 contains 14 residues. The DNA of the CDR3 is TGTGCCTGGGGGACAGGGGGCTCTAACTATGGCTACACCTTC. Protein sequence: CAWGTGGSNYGYTF.

This chain joins TRBV11-2 and TRBJ2-5, with D possibly being TRBD1 (6 bases). Germline-derived CDR1 and CDR2 are SGHAT and FQNNGV. CDR3 length equals 14 residues. V was cut by 3 bases and J by 2 bases, with 10 bases left in between. CDR3 sequence (DNA): TGTGCCAGCAGCTTTACAGGGAAGCAAGAGACCCAGTACTTC. Translated: CASSFTGKQETQYF.

This sequence joins TRBV2 and TRBJ1-1; 9 nucleotides line up with TRBD1. Germline assignment: CDR1 SNHLY and CDR2 FYNNEI. The CDR3 consists of 14 residues. V lost 6 bases, J lost 2 bases, and 4 bases stayed unmatched. The CDR3 loop reads CASRKQGANTEAFF. The CDR3 DNA reads as TGTGCCAGCAGAAAACAGGGGGCAAACACTGAAGCTTTCTTT.

The chain carries TRBV7-2 and TRBJ2-1, with 13 nucleotides matching TRBD2. Trimming cost V 2 bases and J 11 bases; bases outside gene matches: 9. Germline CDR1 SGHTA, CDR2 FQGNSA. The CDR3 covers 16 residues. CDR3 region: CASSLTGLAGHTQQFF. The CDR3 nucleotides read TGTGCCAGCAGCTTAACGGGACTAGCGGGGCACACACAGCAGTTCTTC.

The gene calls are TRBV7-6 and TRBJ2-3, with 10 bases fitting TRBD2. Germline V gives CDR1 SGHVS, CDR2 FNYEAQ. Trimming at V came to 0 bases and at J to 5 bases, leaving 5 bases not matched to a gene. The CDR3 loop spans 16 amino acids. CDR3 nucleotide sequence: TGTGCCAGCAGCTTAGCGAGGACTAGCGGAATAGATACGCAGTATTTT. The encoded protein is CASSLARTSGIDTQYF.

The chain is built from TRBV24-1 and TRBJ2-3; D is possibly TRBD1 (5 bases). Germline values: CDR1 KGHDR, CDR2 SFDVKD. With 5 bases removed from V and 0 bases from J, the gap between germline ends came to 14 bases. The CDR3 loop spans 16 amino acids. The CDR3 reads CATSGGKAASTDTQYF. The CDR3 region has the DNA TGTGCCACCAGTGGGGGCAAGGCAGCTAGCACAGATACGCAGTATTTT.

The genes are TRBV5-1 and TRBJ1-1; 8 bases are a match to TRBD1. The ends lost 0 bases at V and 6 bases at J; junction bases unmatched: 10. This CDR3 has 16 amino acids. CDR1 is SGHRS and CDR2 is YFSETQ in the germline V gene. CDR3 coding DNA: TGCGCCAGCAGCTTGGGAGGTGGTGGACAGGGACCTGAAGCTTTCTTT. This sequence encodes CASSLGGGGQGPEAFF.

V and J are TRBV28 and TRBJ1-4, with D perhaps TRBD1 (5 bases). Germline-derived CDR1 and CDR2 are MDHEN and SYDVKM. The V end lost 6 bases, the J end lost 4 bases, and 9 bases lay between the germline ends. This CDR3 region has 13 residues. As DNA, the CDR3 is TGTGCCAGCAGCCGTCAGGGTAATGAAAAACTGTTTTTT. This codes for CASSRQGNEKLFF.

This sequence joins TRBV4-1 and TRBJ1-4; 7 bases are a match to TRBD1. The CDR3 extends over 15 amino acids. Losses at the gene ends were 1 base for V and 6 bases for J; bases not matched to a gene: 5. The germline CDR1 and CDR2 sequences are MGHRA and YSYEKL. Here the CDR3 DNA reads TGCGCCAGCAGCCAAGCGACAGGGCAGGATGAAAAACTGTTTTTT. Translation gives CASSQATGQDEKLFF.

The rearrangement joins TRBV29-1 to TRBJ1-3, with a tentative D call TRBD1 (6 bases). Germline loops: CDR1 SQVTM, CDR2 ANQGSEA. The V end lost 4 bases, the J end lost 0 bases, and 13 bases lay between the germline ends. This CDR3 is built from 15 residues. The CDR3 protein is CSVATTGASGNTIYF. The CDR3 DNA reads as TGCAGCGTTGCGACGACAGGAGCCTCTGGAAACACCATATATTTT.

The chain recombines TRBV2 with TRBJ1-1; D call uncertain. The CDR3 is 12 amino acids. Germline-derived CDR1 and CDR2 are SNHLY and FYNNEI. The V end lost 4 bases, the J end lost 6 bases, and 9 bases lay between the germline ends. As DNA, the CDR3 is TGTGCCAGCAGTGTGAGGCGCGCTGAAGCTTTCTTT. The encoded protein is CASSVRRAEAFF.

This clone occurred once. The V and J genes are TRBV9 and TRBJ2-5; 8 positions match TRBD2. The CDR3 runs 16 residues. From germline, CDR1 is SGDLS and CDR2 YYNGEE. J was trimmed by 7 bases and V by 0 bases; bases with no gene match: 11. CDR3 protein: CASSVGVAGPGRTQYF. The CDR3 nucleotides are TGTGCCAGCAGCGTAGGGGTAGCGGGGCCCGGGCGGACCCAGTACTTC.

This chain uses TRBV7-9 with TRBJ2-1; 10 bases agree with TRBD2. Germline CDR1 and CDR2: SEHNR and FQNEAQ (reference sequence). The V gene end was trimmed by 2 bases and the J gene end by 6 bases; junction bases not matched to a gene: 10. The CDR3 sequence is 17 residues long. This CDR3 reads CASSLPTSSGRGNEQFF. The DNA for the CDR3 is TGTGCCAGCAGCTTACCCACCTCTAGCGGGAGAGGCAATGAGCAGTTCTTC.

The rearrangement joins TRBV6-2 or TRBV6-3 to TRBJ2-5; perhaps TRBD2 as D (5 bases). This CDR3 contains 16 residues. From germline, CDR1 is MNHEY and CDR2 SVGEGT. V was pared by 5 bases and J by 5 bases, with 21 bases between. CDR3 DNA sequence: TGTGCCAGCAGTAACCCACCGACCTCGGCGGGTGAGACCCAGTACTTC. This codes for CASSNPPTSAGETQYF.

The rearrangement uses TRBV2 and TRBJ2-1; a possible D gene is TRBD1 (5 bases). Deletions cut 11 bases from V and 0 bases from J, with 11 bases between. CDR3 length: 13 residues. Germline values: CDR1 SNHLY, CDR2 FYNNEI. Here the CDR3 DNA reads TGTGCCTGTGGCAGGGCCTCCTACAATGAGCAGTTCTTC. Protein: CACGRASYNEQFF. Filled out from reference TRBV2 and TRBJ2-1, the complete variable domain reads EPEVTQTPSHQVTQMGQEVILRCVPISNHLYFYWYRQILGQKVEFLVSFYNNEISEKSEIFDDQFSVERPDGSNFTLKIRSTKLEDSAMYFCACGRASYNEQFFGPGTRLTVL.

A few counts support this clone. The CDR3 DNA reads TGTGCCAGCAGCCACTCTCGCGGGGGAGGGCCATCAGAGACCCAGTACTTC. Its protein is CASSHSRGGGPSETQYF. The chain is built from TRBV3-1 (or the pseudogene TRBV3-2) and TRBJ2-5, with 7 bases identical to TRBD2. Germline V gene data show CDR1 as LGHDT and CDR2 as YNNKEL (reference sequence). The J segment lost 4 bases and the V segment lost 3 bases, leaving 14 bases of the junction unmatched. This CDR3 is 17 amino acids long.

This clone came up once. CDR3 protein: CASSAGTENTEAFF. DNA for the CDR3: TGTGCCAGCTCAGCAGGGACAGAGAACACTGAAGCTTTCTTT. The V call is TRBV18, the J call TRBJ1-1; 7 nucleotides match TRBD1. The CDR3 is 14 amino acids. J gave up 1 base and V 5 bases, and 4 bases lay outside the gene matches. Germline V gene sequence: CDR1 KGHSH, CDR2 LQKENI.

This chain connects TRBV12-3 or TRBV12-4 to TRBJ2-7; 8 bases are shared with TRBD1. V was clipped by 3 bases and J by 2 bases; unmatched bases: 0. This CDR3 has 13 residues. The CDR3 DNA sequence: TGTGCCAGCAGTTTGGACAGGGCCTACGAGCAGTACTTC. Amino acid sequence: CASSLDRAYEQYF.

The chain links TRBV19 to TRBJ1-4; 10 bases are a match to TRBD1. Per germline, CDR1 LNHDA and CDR2 SQIVND (reference sequence). This CDR3 region has 14 residues. The chain's CDR3 is CALGGQGGREKLFF. CDR3 nucleotides: TGTGCTTTAGGCGGACAGGGGGGAAGGGAAAAACTGTTTTTT.

The rearrangement uses TRBV18 and TRBJ1-5, with TRBD1 as a possible D gene (5 bases). This CDR3 is 13 amino acids long. The germline CDR1 and CDR2 sequences are KGHSH and LQKENI. V dropped 2 bases and J dropped 6 bases, with 8 bases sitting between them. The CDR3 sequence: CASSPADSQPQHF. The DNA of the CDR3 is TGTGCCAGCTCACCAGCTGACAGTCAGCCCCAGCATTTT.

The chain combines TRBV2 with TRBJ1-3; TRBD1 aligns across 9 bases. In germline, CDR1 is SNHLY, CDR2 FYNNEI. V was clipped by 8 bases and J by 4 bases; unmatched bases: 3. CDR3 size: 13 residues. CDR3 sequence reads: CASDRGEGNTIYF. CDR3 coding DNA: TGTGCCAGCGACAGGGGGGAGGGAAACACCATATATTTT. Supplemented by reference TRBV2 and TRBJ1-3, the full variable domain reads EPEVTQTPSHQVTQMGQEVILRCVPISNHLYFYWYRQILGQKVEFLVSFYNNEISEKSEIFDDQFSVERPDGSNFTLKIRSTKLEDSAMYFCASDRGEGNTIYFGEGSWLTVV.

This chain uses TRBV5-1 with TRBJ2-5; a possible D gene is TRBD1 (5 bases). This CDR3 is 13 amino acids long. Trimming shortened V by 1 base and J by 2 bases, and 6 bases separated the two germline ends. Germline CDR1 is SGHRS and CDR2 is YFSETQ. CDR3 in amino acids: CASSLQGQETQYF. The CDR3 region has the DNA TGCGCCAGCAGCTTGCAGGGTCAAGAGACCCAGTACTTC.